Given below is one TCR beta chain in context. The germline gives CDR1 DFQATT, CDR2 SNEGSKA (reference sequence). J gave up 0 bases and V 7 bases, and 7 bases lay outside the gene matches. This CDR3 is 15 amino acids long. These data come from a study of response to subunit inactivated influenza vaccine. A single record per CDR3 protein comes from TCRdb applying MiXCR to the RT-PCR reads. The sample consists of some 550,000 distinct CDR3 sequences, 20% to 25% of them appearing once. This sample was also put to use in a study of T cells expressing NK-cell markers. That paper states: Template switching by 5'RACE with UMIs generated the TCR beta cDNA. With an anti-gamma-delta TCR antibody, sorting in several experiments was kept to alpha-beta TCR T cells. Roughly 6 donors showed dominant NKG2C+ clonotypes comprising about 1.0-7.5% of their CD8+ T cells. The leading position in the CD3+CD56-NKG2C+ fraction of a few donors also went to these clonotypes.

The sample was CD4+ T cells sorted from PBMCs, taken 12 days after vaccination. The TCR comes from a man aged 50-59 years who received an inactivated influenza vaccine. This rearrangement joins TRBV20-1 to TRBJ2-1, with 9 bases aligning to TRBD2. CDR3 amino acids: CSVPTSGFSYNEQFF. Here the CDR3 DNA reads TGCAGTGTTCCGACTAGCGGATTCTCCTACAATGAGCAGTTCTTC.